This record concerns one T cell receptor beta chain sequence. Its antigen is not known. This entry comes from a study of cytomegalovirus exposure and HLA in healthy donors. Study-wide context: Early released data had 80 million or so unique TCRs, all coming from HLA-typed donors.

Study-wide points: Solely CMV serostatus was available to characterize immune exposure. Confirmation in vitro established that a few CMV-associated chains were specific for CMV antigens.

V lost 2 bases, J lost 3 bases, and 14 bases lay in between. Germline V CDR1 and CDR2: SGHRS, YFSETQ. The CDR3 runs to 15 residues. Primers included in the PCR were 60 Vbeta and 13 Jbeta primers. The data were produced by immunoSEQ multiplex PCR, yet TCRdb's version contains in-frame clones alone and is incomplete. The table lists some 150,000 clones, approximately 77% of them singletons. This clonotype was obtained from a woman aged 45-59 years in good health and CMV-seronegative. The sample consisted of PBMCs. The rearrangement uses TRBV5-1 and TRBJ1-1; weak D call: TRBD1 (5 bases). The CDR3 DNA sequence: TGCGCCAGCAGCTTAGGGGTTCTGAGGTACACTGAAGCTTTCTTT. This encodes CASSLGVLRYTEAFF.